Presented here are 7 T cell receptor beta chains from one specimen sequenced in a study of T-cell reconstitution after alpha-beta-depleted transplantation in children. Preparation of the TCRbeta library involved a method that used unique molecular identifiers. TCRdb re-called the PCR reads with MiXCR, one entry per CDR3 protein. The table includes about a million distinct CDR3 sequences, about 29% detected once. Sequencing used PBMCs, mostly from graft donor cells, obtained 360 days after TCRalphabeta/CD19-depleted stem cell transplant. The receptors derive from a boy under two years old who had a stem cell transplant for SCID, so the T cells may come from the graft donor.

This rearrangement joins TRBV4-1 to TRBJ2-7; TRBD1 or TRBD2 may be the D gene (5 bases each). The germline V gene has CDR1 MGHRA and CDR2 YSYEKL. V lost 4 bases, J lost 2 bases, and 15 bases lay in between. The CDR3 runs 15 residues. DNA for the CDR3: TGCGCCAGCAGCCCCTACGGGACGGGAACCTACGAGCAGTACTTC. Amino acid sequence: CASSPYGTGTYEQYF.

This rearrangement joins TRBV2 to TRBJ2-7; D is unclear. The CDR3 totals 15 residues. Per germline, CDR1 SNHLY and CDR2 FYNNEI. Deletions cut 6 bases from V and 4 bases from J, with 19 bases between. The CDR3 coding sequence is TGTGCCAGCAGAGCAGACGACCTAGGGCCTTACGAGCAGTACTTC. This gives the protein CASRADDLGPYEQYF.

The rearrangement uses TRBV12-3 or TRBV12-4 and TRBJ2-7; D possibly uses TRBD1 or TRBD2 (5 bases each). CDR3 length equals 17 residues. Trimming pared 2 bases from V and 0 bases from J, leaving 17 bases between. The CDR3, as DNA: TGTGCCAGCAGTTTATCCCTACTCCGGGACCGCTCCTACGAGCAGTACTTC. Protein product: CASSLSLLRDRSYEQYF.

This clonotype turned up a few times. The chain employs TRBV4-3 and TRBJ2-3; 9 nucleotides agree with TRBD2. J was trimmed by 3 bases and V by 1 base; bases with no gene match: 11. The CDR3 extends over 18 amino acids. CDR1 and CDR2 (germline): LGHNA, YSLEER. CDR3 nucleotide sequence: TGCGCCAGCAGCCAAGGTCTGGAAGGGCTAGCGGGGACAGATACGCAGTATTTT. Translating gives CASSQGLEGLAGTDTQYF.

The rearrangement uses TRBV5-5 and TRBJ1-6; 8 positions agree with TRBD1. This CDR3 is 18 amino acids long. CDR1 is SGHKS, CDR2 YYEKEE, per germline (reference sequence). The V segment lost 4 bases and the J segment 0 bases; nucleotides outside the gene matches: 9. CDR3 sequence reads: CASSKGQAPLSYNSPLHF. The CDR3 DNA is TGTGCCAGCAGCAAGGGACAGGCTCCTCTCTCCTATAATTCACCCCTCCACTTT.

The V gene is TRBV11-2, the J gene TRBJ2-7; D gene unclear. Germline V gene data show CDR1 as SGHAT and CDR2 as FQNNGV. This CDR3 has 15 residues. V was cut by 0 bases and J by 2 bases, with 11 bases left in between. The CDR3 protein is CASSLDSHLAYEQYF. CDR3 sequence (DNA): TGTGCCAGCAGCTTAGACAGCCATCTTGCCTACGAGCAGTACTTC. The variable domain in full, with the rest retrieved from reference TRBV11-2 and TRBJ2-7, is EAGVAQSPRYKIIEKRQSVAFWCNPISGHATLYWYQQILGQGPKLLIQFQNNGVVDDSQLPKDRFSAERLKGVDSTLKIQPAKLEDSAVYLCASSLDSHLAYEQYFGPGTRLTVT.

The V gene is TRBV15, the J gene TRBJ1-2; 9 positions agree with TRBD1. The J segment lost 3 bases and the V segment lost 1 base, leaving 6 bases of the junction unmatched. CDR3 length: 16 residues. Germline-derived CDR1 and CDR2 are LNHNV and YYDKDF (reference sequence). The CDR3 loop reads CATSRGDRAGDYGYTF. The CDR3, as DNA: TGTGCCACCAGCAGAGGGGACAGGGCAGGAGACTATGGCTACACCTTC.